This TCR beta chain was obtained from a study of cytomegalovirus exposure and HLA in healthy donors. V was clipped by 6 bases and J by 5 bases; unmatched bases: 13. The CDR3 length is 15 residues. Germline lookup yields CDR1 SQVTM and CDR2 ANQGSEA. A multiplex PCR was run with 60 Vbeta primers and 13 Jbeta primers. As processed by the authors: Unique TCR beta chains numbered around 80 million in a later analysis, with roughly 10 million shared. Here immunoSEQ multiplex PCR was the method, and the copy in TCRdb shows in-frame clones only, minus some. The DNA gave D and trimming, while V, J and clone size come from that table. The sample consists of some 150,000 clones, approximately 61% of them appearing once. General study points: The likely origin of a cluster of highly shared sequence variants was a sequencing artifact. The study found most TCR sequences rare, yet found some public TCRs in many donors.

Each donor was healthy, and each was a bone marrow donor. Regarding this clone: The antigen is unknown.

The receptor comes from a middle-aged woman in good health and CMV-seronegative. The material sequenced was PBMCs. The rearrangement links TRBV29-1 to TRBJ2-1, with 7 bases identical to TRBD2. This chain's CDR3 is CSVLPRRGTHNEQFF. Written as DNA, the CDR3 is TGCAGCGTCCTACCTAGGCGGGGGACCCACAATGAGCAGTTCTTC.